The sequence of this T cell receptor beta chain was determined in a study of blood T cell repertoires in COVID-19. Study at large: Sites in the United States, Italy and Spain provided acute and convalescent COVID-19 samples. The analysed material was cDNA or gDNA that came from T cells, B-cell-depleted T cells, or PBMCs.

Authors' processing steps: Reference gene primer amplification gave estimated nucleated cell counts. The method was immunoSEQ multiplex PCR; TCRdb's version includes in-frame clones alone and lacks a portion of them. V and J calls and clone size follow that table, whereas D and trimming were derived from the DNA. Of 300,000 or so clones in the sample, more than 75% are singletons; the top ten hold over 1%. Germline V CDR1 and CDR2: SQVTM, ANQGSEA. This CDR3 contains 12 residues. Trimming took 4 bases from V and 3 from J, leaving 10 bases between them. V is TRBV29-1 and J is TRBJ2-7; D is unresolved. This clonotype was sampled from a man aged 65-85 years with acute or convalescent COVID-19. Material: peripheral blood. CDR3 in DNA: TGCAGCGTTGCTAGTACTGACTACGAGCAGTACTTC. Protein: CSVASTDYEQYF.